A single TCR beta chain is shown here with its context. Its target is unknown. V gave up 6 bases and J gave up 1 base; unmatched junction bases: 9. The germline V gene has CDR1 GTSNPN and CDR2 SVGIG (reference sequence). This CDR3 has 15 residues. Only in-frame clones appear in the TCRdb table, and some are missing; sequencing was by immunoSEQ multiplex PCR. The repertoire has 90,000 to 120,000 clones, under 95% of them found once; the top ten carry 1.2%. The data originate from a study of T cell responses to AZD1222 COVID-19 vaccine. Study-level results: Recipients of AZD1222 seropositive at baseline numbered only six or seven.

The sequence derives from an adult in good health. This sequence joins TRBV30 and TRBJ2-3; 8 bases agree with TRBD1. The sequencing here drew on peripheral blood, taken on day 0 of AZD1222 vaccination. CDR3 bases: TGTGCCTGTATATCCGGACAGGGCCGCACAGATACGCAGTATTTT. Protein sequence: CACISGQGRTDTQYF.